Presented here are 21 T cell receptor beta chains from one specimen sequenced in a study of blood T cell repertoires in COVID-19. Measured with immunoSEQ multiplex PCR; TCRdb has only the in-frame clones, and not every one. The repertoire holds under 250,000 clones, with around 82% as singletons. The material sequenced was peripheral blood. The receptors shown here come from a woman between 70 and 85 years old with acute or convalescent COVID-19.

The chain links TRBV2 to TRBJ1-5, with TRBD1 identical over 8 bases. The CDR3 loop spans 18 amino acids. Trimming cost V 3 bases and J 4 bases; bases outside gene matches: 14. Germline loops: CDR1 SNHLY, CDR2 FYNNEI. CDR3 region: CASSEYRGAFIANQPQHF. The CDR3 bases are TGTGCCAGCAGTGAGTACAGGGGGGCCTTTATAGCTAATCAGCCCCAGCATTTT.

V usage is TRBV4-3 and J usage is TRBJ2-5; TRBD2 aligns across 7 bases. The V segment lost 0 bases and the J segment 1 base; nucleotides outside the gene matches: 11. Germline CDR1 and CDR2: LGHNA and YSLEER. This CDR3 has 18 amino acids. CDR3 bases: TGCGCCAGCAGCCAAGATCTAGTTGGGGGGGGATTCCAAGAGACCCAGTACTTC. Amino acid sequence: CASSQDLVGGGFQETQYF.

The chain couples TRBV7-2 to TRBJ1-1; possible D gene TRBD1, 5 bases. The germline V and J ends were trimmed by 5 bases and 2 bases, with 9 bases remaining between them. Germline V CDR1 and CDR2: SGHTA, FQGNSA. The CDR3 has 13 amino acids. The CDR3 bases are TGTGCCAGCAGCAAAGACAGTAACACTGAAGCTTTCTTT. It is translated as CASSKDSNTEAFF.

The chain has TRBV7-8 and TRBJ1-1, with D possibly being TRBD1 (5 bases). The CDR3 covers 14 residues. Trimming shortened V by 1 base and J by 8 bases, and 14 bases separated the two germline ends. Germline loops: CDR1 SGHVS, CDR2 FQNEAQ. CDR3: CASSLVGGAGEAFF. The CDR3, as DNA: TGTGCCAGCAGCTTAGTCGGAGGGGCTGGGGAAGCTTTCTTT.

V is TRBV29-1 and J is TRBJ1-2; TRBD1 agrees at 7 bases. With 0 bases clipped from V and 8 bases from J, the junction kept 9 bases outside the gene matches. This CDR3 region has 14 residues. Germline values: CDR1 SQVTM, CDR2 ANQGSEA. CDR3 residues: CSVEDGRDRRGYTF. The CDR3 DNA sequence: TGCAGCGTTGAAGATGGCCGGGACAGAAGGGGCTACACCTTC. The full variable domain, its missing parts supplied by reference TRBV29-1 and TRBJ1-2, is SAVISQKPSRDICQRGTSLTIQCQVDSQVTMMFWYRQQPGQSLTLIATANQGSEATYESGFVIDKFPISRPNLTFSTLTVSNMSPEDSSIYLCSVEDGRDRRGYTFGSGTRLTVV.

This clone was detected a few times. This rearrangement joins TRBV29-1 to TRBJ2-7; TRBD1 matches 7 bases. The CDR3 is made up of 15 amino acids. J gave up 5 bases and V 4 bases, and 14 bases lay outside the gene matches. The germline V gene has CDR1 SQVTM and CDR2 ANQGSEA. The CDR3 loop reads CSVVYRGTGANEQYF. CDR3 in DNA: TGCAGCGTTGTTTATCGTGGAACAGGGGCCAACGAGCAGTACTTC.

The rearrangement joins TRBV19 to TRBJ1-3, with TRBD1 matching 7 bases. Germline V gene sequence: CDR1 LNHDA, CDR2 SQIVND (reference sequence). Trimming took 4 bases from V and 2 from J; bases not matched to a gene: 2. The CDR3 is made up of 14 amino acids. The CDR3 loop is CASSSQGAGNTIYF. The DNA of the CDR3 is TGTGCCAGTAGTAGCCAGGGGGCTGGAAACACCATATATTTT.

The chain is built from TRBV6-5 and TRBJ1-1, with a tentative D call TRBD1 (6 bases). Between the trimmed V and J ends, which lost 6 bases and 1 base, there was a span of 9 bases. The CDR3 has 13 amino acids. Germline CDR1 reads MNHEY; CDR2 reads SVGAGI. DNA for the CDR3: TGTGCCAGCAGCTTGACAGGGAACACTGAAGCTTTCTTT. It yields the protein CASSLTGNTEAFF.

The CDR3 bases are TGTGCCAGTACAGGGGTCGTACGTGACTATGGCTACACCTTC. Amino acids: CASTGVVRDYGYTF. J is TRBJ1-2 and V is TRBV2, with 7 nucleotides matching TRBD1. From germline, CDR1 is SNHLY and CDR2 FYNNEI. The V gene end was trimmed by 9 bases and the J gene end by 3 bases; junction bases not matched to a gene: 10. This CDR3 is 14 amino acids long. Based on the CDR3 plus reference TRBV2 and TRBJ1-2, the full variable domain is EPEVTQTPSHQVTQMGQEVILRCVPISNHLYFYWYRQILGQKVEFLVSFYNNEISEKSEIFDDQFSVERPDGSNFTLKIRSTKLEDSAMYFCASTGVVRDYGYTFGSGTRLTVV.

In this sample, this clone turned up a few times. The chain combines TRBV6-5 with TRBJ1-2, with D possibly being TRBD1 (6 bases). Looked up from germline, CDR1 is MNHEY and CDR2 is SVGAGI. The V gene lost 2 bases and the J gene lost 2 bases, with 6 bases spanning the gap. The CDR3 loop spans 13 amino acids. The CDR3 spells CASSYTGNYGYTF. The DNA for the CDR3 is TGTGCCAGCAGTTACACAGGGAACTATGGCTACACCTTC.

The V gene is TRBV6-2 or TRBV6-3, the J gene TRBJ1-5; 8 bases fit TRBD1. The CDR3 is 17 residues long. The V gene end was trimmed by 6 bases and the J gene end by 0 bases; junction bases not matched to a gene: 10. Germline V gives CDR1 MNHEY, CDR2 SVGEGT. CDR3 sequence (DNA): TGTGCCAGCAGCTCTCGGACAGGGATCTATAGCAATCAGCCCCAGCATTTT. Translated, it gives CASSSRTGIYSNQPQHF.

For this clone: Other DNA variants within this sample encode the same CDR3. The gene calls are TRBV3-1 (or the pseudogene TRBV3-2) and TRBJ1-2; weak D call: TRBD1 (5 bases). The CDR3 runs 13 residues. Germline V CDR1 and CDR2: LGHDT, YNNKEL (reference sequence). Trimming removed 4 bases from V and 5 bases from J, with 11 bases in between. Here the CDR3 DNA reads TGTGCCAGCAGCCCAACGGGGGATTATGGCTACACCTTC. It yields the protein CASSPTGDYGYTF.

The chain recombines TRBV6-5 with TRBJ1-1; 7 bases map to TRBD1. Per the germline V gene, CDR1 is MNHEY and CDR2 is SVGAGI. The trim removed 5 bases at V and 5 bases at J, leaving 11 bases unmatched. The CDR3 has 15 residues. CDR3 amino acids: CASSPRQGRITEAFF. CDR3 DNA: TGTGCCAGCAGTCCCCGACAGGGAAGGATAACTGAAGCTTTCTTT.

V usage is TRBV11-2 and J usage is TRBJ2-2, with 8 bases fitting TRBD1. This CDR3 contains 16 residues. CDR1 and CDR2 (germline): SGHAT, FQNNGV. The ends lost 0 bases at V and 1 base at J; junction bases unmatched: 1. CDR3 nucleotides: TGTGCCAGCAGCTTAGAAGGGACAGGGAACACCGGGGAGCTGTTTTTT. Translating it yields CASSLEGTGNTGELFF.

The chain has TRBV21-1 and TRBJ1-2; whether TRBD1, the table's D call, matches the DNA was not checked. TRBV21-1 is labeled a pseudogene. The CDR3 contains 12 residues. CDR3 residues: CASLTGAYGYTF. The CDR3 DNA reads TGTGCCAGCCTGACAGGGGCCTATGGCTACACCTTC.

This chain connects TRBV5-4 to TRBJ2-3; 10 positions agree with TRBD2. The length of the CDR3 is 14 residues. Germline loops: CDR1 SGHNT, CDR2 YYREEE (reference sequence). Unmatched junction bases numbered 2, after V lost 4 bases and J lost 3 bases. The CDR3 DNA reads TGTGCCAGCAGCGAACTAGCGGGGACAGATACGCAGTATTTT. This sequence encodes CASSELAGTDTQYF.

This clone was found a few times. The V call is TRBV2, the J call TRBJ1-1; unclear D gene. The CDR3 is 15 amino acids. Per the germline V gene, CDR1 is SNHLY and CDR2 is FYNNEI. V was clipped by 4 bases and J by 1 base, with 13 bases between them. The CDR3: CASSGILRGNTEAFF. As DNA, the CDR3 is TGTGCCAGCAGTGGTATACTCAGAGGGAACACTGAAGCTTTCTTT. The full variable domain, with the rest looked up from reference TRBV2 and TRBJ1-1, is EPEVTQTPSHQVTQMGQEVILRCVPISNHLYFYWYRQILGQKVEFLVSFYNNEISEKSEIFDDQFSVERPDGSNFTLKIRSTKLEDSAMYFCASSGILRGNTEAFFGQGTRLTVV.

The chain employs TRBV6-5 and TRBJ2-7; 10 bases fit TRBD1. This CDR3 spans 13 amino acids. Trimming cost V 7 bases and J 6 bases; bases outside gene matches: 6. Germline V gene data show CDR1 as MNHEY and CDR2 as SVGAGI. The CDR3 DNA reads as TGTGCCAGCAAACGACAGGGGGCTGGCGAGCAGTACTTC. Protein sequence: CASKRQGAGEQYF.

This rearrangement joins TRBV3-1 (or the pseudogene TRBV3-2) to TRBJ2-1, with D perhaps TRBD1 (6 bases). Germline V gene data show CDR1 as LGHDT and CDR2 as YNNKEL (reference sequence). V was clipped by 6 bases and J by 10 bases, with 16 bases between them. This CDR3 has 13 amino acids. CDR3 region: CASSYRVGMEQFF. CDR3 nucleotide sequence: TGTGCCAGCAGTTACAGGGTGGGGATGGAGCAGTTCTTC.

This chain links TRBV30 with TRBJ1-5, with TRBD1 identical over 10 bases. The germline V gene encodes CDR1 GTSNPN and CDR2 SVGIG (reference sequence). The V segment lost 3 bases and the J segment 1 base; nucleotides outside the gene matches: 3. This CDR3 has 15 residues. CDR3 in DNA: TGTGCCTGGAGAAGGGACAGGGGCAGCAATCAGCCCCAGCATTTT. It specifies CAWRRDRGSNQPQHF.

The chain combines TRBV28 with TRBJ2-7; TRBD1 matches 9 bases. Germline-derived CDR1 and CDR2 are MDHEN and SYDVKM. The CDR3 covers 15 residues. The junction had 8 bases not matched to a gene; V was cut back by 6 bases and J by 2 bases. The CDR3 is CASSQPGQGTYEQYF. The CDR3 DNA follows: TGTGCCAGCAGCCAACCGGGACAGGGAACCTACGAGCAGTACTTC.